Shown below are 17 T cell receptor beta chains from a single sample sequenced in a study of blood T cell repertoires in COVID-19 (TCRdb year 2020). The method was the immunoSEQ multiplex PCR assay. TCRdb mirrors the immuneACCESS table, restricted to in-frame sequences. Some clones are absent from its copies; in checked studies, under half trace to an unresolved V gene, and the reason for the others is unknown. The sample records some 13,000 clones, about 88% of which are singletons. The top ten clonotypes cover around 54% of the sample. Sequencing used peripheral blood. The receptor source for this set is a man aged 80 or over with acute or convalescent COVID-19.

J is TRBJ2-1 and V is TRBV7-8; D gene uncertain. CDR3 length equals 13 residues. Per the germline V gene, CDR1 is SGHVS and CDR2 is FQNEAQ. The V end lost 5 bases, the J end lost 6 bases, and 11 bases lay between the germline ends. CDR3 loop: CASSRATGNEQFF. The CDR3 nucleotides read TGTGCCAGCAGCCGGGCCACGGGCAATGAGCAGTTCTTC.

This chain links TRBV5-4 with TRBJ1-3; D gene uncertain. This CDR3 comprises 13 residues. Trimming cost V 6 bases and J 0 bases, with 7 bases left between them. Germline CDR1 and CDR2: SGHNT and YYREEE (reference sequence). In DNA, the CDR3 is TGTGCCAGCAAGGAGAGCTCTGGAAACACCATATATTTT. This codes for CASKESSGNTIYF.

The rearrangement uses TRBV9 and TRBJ2-5; TRBD2 matches at 9 bases. This CDR3 region has 17 residues. In germline, CDR1 is SGDLS, CDR2 YYNGEE. V lost 3 bases, J lost 1 base, and 10 bases stayed unmatched. The CDR3 nucleotides read TGTGCCAGCAGCGGGGGATGGGCTAGCGGGGCCCAAGAGACCCAGTACTTC. It specifies CASSGGWASGAQETQYF.

The V call is TRBV6-5, the J call TRBJ2-3; D uncertain. CDR1 and CDR2 from the germline V gene are MNHEY and SVGAGI. Trimming took off 0 bases at V and 2 bases at J, with 12 bases between the two ends. This CDR3 has 16 amino acids. The CDR3 loop is CASSYSLSGATDTQYF. The CDR3 coding sequence is TGTGCCAGCAGTTACTCTTTATCCGGAGCCACAGATACGCAGTATTTT.

The rearrangement uses TRBV3-1 (or the pseudogene TRBV3-2) and TRBJ2-7; 8 bases are shared with TRBD2. V was clipped by 5 bases and J by 0 bases; unmatched bases: 6. The CDR3 runs to 15 residues. Looked up from germline, CDR1 is LGHDT and CDR2 is YNNKEL (reference sequence). Written as DNA, the CDR3 is TGTGCCAGCAGCAGGGCGGGAGGCGTCTCCTACGAGCAGTACTTC. Protein product: CASSRAGGVSYEQYF.

This clone has just one count. The J gene is TRBJ1-3, the V gene TRBV18; no reliable D call. The V gene lost 0 bases and the J gene lost 4 bases, with 19 bases spanning the gap. The CDR3 has 18 amino acids. Per the germline V gene, CDR1 is KGHSH and CDR2 is LQKENI. The CDR3 here is CASSPPAGGLFSGNTIYF. CDR3 DNA: TGTGCCAGCTCACCACCGGCCGGCGGACTGTTCTCCGGAAACACCATATATTTT.

The chain recombines TRBV4-2 with TRBJ2-1; maybe TRBD2 (6 bases). V dropped 0 bases and J dropped 0 bases, with 9 bases sitting between them. In germline, CDR1 is LGHNA, CDR2 YNFKEQ. The CDR3 contains 16 residues. CDR3 DNA: TGTGCCAGCAGCCAAGATCTGCGGGGCTCCTACAATGAGCAGTTCTTC. It yields the protein CASSQDLRGSYNEQFF.

The CDR3 sequence: CSVSRGSLYAFF. Written as DNA, the CDR3 is TGCAGCGTTAGCCGGGGGTCCCTTTATGCTTTCTTT. The chain recombines TRBV29-1 with TRBJ1-1; TRBD1 is a possible D gene (5 bases). CDR1 is SQVTM and CDR2 is ANQGSEA in the germline V gene. This CDR3 is built from 12 residues. V was trimmed by 5 bases and J by 11 bases, leaving 18 bases between them.

The V and J genes are TRBV6-1 and TRBJ2-5, with 11 positions matching TRBD2. The germline V gene has CDR1 MNHNS and CDR2 SASEGT. V gave up 4 bases and J gave up 7 bases; unmatched junction bases: 8. This CDR3 has 15 residues. The CDR3 loop is CASSVAGGDIWTQYF. The CDR3 DNA follows: TGTGCCAGCAGTGTAGCGGGGGGGGACATATGGACCCAGTACTTC.

This clone has a handful of counts. This chain links TRBV2 with TRBJ2-7, with 7 bases lining up with TRBD2. Germline CDR1 SNHLY, CDR2 FYNNEI. The CDR3 sequence is 16 residues long. J was trimmed by 5 bases and V by 3 bases; bases with no gene match: 13. CDR3 nucleotide sequence: TGTGCCAGCAGTGATTCCACTGGCGGGGGTAGAAACGAGCAGTACTTC. Residues: CASSDSTGGGRNEQYF.

The chain combines TRBV3-1 (or the pseudogene TRBV3-2) with TRBJ1-1, with TRBD1 identical over 8 bases. The V gene's germline CDR1 is LGHDT and CDR2 YNNKEL (reference sequence). The CDR3 extends over 15 amino acids. Trimming removed 2 bases from V and 5 bases from J; junction bases left unmatched: 7. The DNA for the CDR3 is TGTGCCAGCAGCCAAATGGACAGGGTGGGGACTGAAGCTTTCTTT. Translated, it gives CASSQMDRVGTEAFF.

The V and J genes are TRBV15 and TRBJ2-2, with D perhaps matching TRBD2 (7 bases). Germline V gene lookup returns CDR1 LNHNV and CDR2 YYDKDF (reference sequence). Trimming left V 2 bases short and J 7 bases short, with 20 bases between. The CDR3 has 17 amino acids. CDR3 sequence reads: CATSRPTGEGGFGELFF. DNA for the CDR3: TGTGCCACCAGCAGACCCACTGGGGAGGGGGGTTTCGGGGAGCTGTTTTTT.

This chain links TRBV25-1 with TRBJ2-1, with a tentative D call TRBD2 (6 bases). CDR1 and CDR2 from the germline V gene are MGHDK and SYGVNS. V was shortened by 4 bases and J by 1 base, with 14 bases between the two germline ends. The CDR3 loop spans 16 amino acids. CDR3 nucleotides: TGTGCCAGCAGTGTCGGGGGTAGCGTTTCCTACAATGAGCAGTTCTTC. Amino acids: CASSVGGSVSYNEQFF.

The genes are TRBV5-5 and TRBJ1-2; 9 bases are shared with TRBD1. The CDR3 totals 13 residues. The V gene end was trimmed by 3 bases and the J gene end by 8 bases; junction bases not matched to a gene: 5. Germline values: CDR1 SGHKS, CDR2 YYEKEE (reference sequence). The DNA of the CDR3 is TGTGCCAGCAGCTCCGGGACAGGGTGGGGCTACACCTTC. This translates into CASSSGTGWGYTF.

This clone turned up a few times. The V and J genes are TRBV24-1 and TRBJ2-3; 8 nucleotides align to TRBD1. Germline values: CDR1 KGHDR, CDR2 SFDVKD. The CDR3 spans 15 residues. The V segment lost 2 bases and the J segment 0 bases; nucleotides outside the gene matches: 0. The chain's CDR3 is CATSDWTGSTDTQYF. The CDR3 DNA is TGTGCCACCAGTGATTGGACAGGGAGCACAGATACGCAGTATTTT.

J is TRBJ2-5 and V is TRBV2, with a weak D call TRBD2 (6 bases). This CDR3 comprises 15 residues. Trimming stripped 7 bases from V and 9 bases from J, with 24 bases between. CDR1 is SNHLY and CDR2 is FYNNEI in the germline V gene. Here the CDR3 DNA reads TGTGCCAGCAACGGAGGGGACCCACAGGATTGGGCCCAGTACTTC. This gives the protein CASNGGDPQDWAQYF.

J is TRBJ2-4 and V is TRBV3-1 (or the pseudogene TRBV3-2); 7 nucleotides align to TRBD1. Germline CDR1 is LGHDT and CDR2 is YNNKEL (reference sequence). The CDR3 is 16 residues long. Trimming cost V 5 bases and J 3 bases; bases outside gene matches: 10. The CDR3 nucleotides read TGTGCCAGCAGCTCGAGATTGCAGGGGGACAAAAACATTCAGTACTTC. Encoded protein: CASSSRLQGDKNIQYF.